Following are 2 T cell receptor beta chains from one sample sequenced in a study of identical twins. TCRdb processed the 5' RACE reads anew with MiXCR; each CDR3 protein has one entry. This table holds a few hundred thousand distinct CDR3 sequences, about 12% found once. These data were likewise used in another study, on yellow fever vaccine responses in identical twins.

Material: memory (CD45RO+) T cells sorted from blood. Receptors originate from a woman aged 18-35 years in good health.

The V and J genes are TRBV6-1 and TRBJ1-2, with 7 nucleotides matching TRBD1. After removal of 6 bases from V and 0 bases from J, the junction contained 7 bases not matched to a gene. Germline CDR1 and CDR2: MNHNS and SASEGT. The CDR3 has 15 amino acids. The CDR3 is CASSPGTETNYGYTF. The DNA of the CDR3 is TGTGCCAGCAGCCCCGGGACAGAAACTAACTATGGCTACACCTTC.

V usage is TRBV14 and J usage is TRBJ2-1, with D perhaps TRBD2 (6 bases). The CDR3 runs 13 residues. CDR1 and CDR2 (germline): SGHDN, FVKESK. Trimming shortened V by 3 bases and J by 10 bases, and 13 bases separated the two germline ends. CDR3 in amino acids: CASSQDYRGEQFF. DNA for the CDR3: TGTGCCAGCAGCCAGGACTATAGAGGAGAGCAGTTCTTC.